These T cell receptor beta chains were read from a single sample in a study of T-cell memory formation after mild COVID-19. TCRdb used MiXCR to reprocess the 5' RACE reads, holding one entry per CDR3 protein. The data contain about 140,000 distinct CDR3 sequences, 11% to 15% of them seen just once; the ten biggest clones take up under 30%. The sample comprised PBMCs or a T cell subset sorted from them (not recorded which). The receptors were gathered from an adult woman who had mild COVID-19 (a few samples of this study predate the infection). Cell type and time point are not known. Each CDR3 is given with its conserved first and last residue. The D gene is left open where the match is weak. Size tells how often a clone was seen (once, few, many) or the class of an expanded clone, and some rows leave it out.

few,TRBJ1-2,TRBV6-2/TRBV6-3,.,TGTGCCAGCAGTTTCTCGGACAGCGCCCCTAACTATGGCTACACCTTC,CASSFSDSAPNYGYTF
.,TRBJ1-1,TRBV29-1,TRBD1,TGCAGCGTGCGACAGGGGGCAGCTTTCTTT,CSVRQGAAFF
.,TRBJ2-3,TRBV5-1,TRBD2,TGCGCCAGCAGCTTGGCCGGTAGCGGGGGCAGTTTT,CASSLAGSGGSF
few,TRBJ2-3,TRBV5-4,.,TGTGCCAGCAGTTATGGGGTCGATACGCAGTATTTT,CASSYGVDTQYF
few,TRBJ2-3,TRBV7-6,.,TGTGCCAGCGTTGGGACTCCGGCTAGCACAGATACGCAGTATTTT,CASVGTPASTDTQYF
few,TRBJ2-5,TRBV6-5,TRBD2,TGTGCCAGCAGTCCCCGGGGGACTAGCGGGTCTGAGACCCAGTACTTC,CASSPRGTSGSETQYF
.,TRBJ2-1,TRBV27,.,TGTGCCAGCAGCGCCGGGGCCAGCGGGCAGTTCTTC,CASSAGASGQFF
.,TRBJ2-7,TRBV20-1,.,TGCAGTGCTAGAGCTGGCACATCTACAATCTACGAGCAGTACTTC,CSARAGTSTIYEQYF
few,TRBJ2-1,TRBV7-9,.,TGTGCCAGCAGCTTACCACAGGACAATGAGCAGTTCTTC,CASSLPQDNEQFF
.,TRBJ2-7,TRBV5-4,.,TGTGCCAGCAGCTTGGGCGGACCCTTCTACGAGCAGTACTTC,CASSLGGPFYEQYF
.,TRBJ1-1,TRBV7-8,.,TGTGCCAGCAGTCGACCCTCGGACCGGAACACTGAAGCTTTCTTT,CASSRPSDRNTEAFF
medium-sized,TRBJ2-7,TRBV7-8,.,TGTGCCAGCAACGTTGGGGAGGATTACTACGAGCAGTACTTC,CASNVGEDYYEQYF
few,TRBJ2-7,TRBV5-1,TRBD2,TGCGCCAGCACGTCTCGGACTAGCGGGTCCTACGAGCAGTACTTC,CASTSRTSGSYEQYF
.,TRBJ1-1,TRBV11-3,TRBD1,TGTGCCAGCAGCTTAGCGACAGGGTTAACTGAAGCTTTCTTT,CASSLATGLTEAFF
few,TRBJ2-3,TRBV2,.,TGTGCCAGCAGTGACACGACGGACACAGATACGCAGTATTTT,CASSDTTDTDTQYF